One and the same sample provided the 27 T cell receptor beta chains below, sequenced in a study of OX40 agonist ivuxolimab in advanced cancers. Assay: immunoSEQ multiplex PCR; the TCRdb copy retains only in-frame clones and omits some. This table has 30,000 to 35,000 clones, nearly 85% appearing once. The sequencing here drew on CD4+ or CD8+ T cells sorted from blood, taken in a trial of the OX40 agonist ivuxolimab. These receptors were obtained from an adult with an advanced solid tumor such as melanoma, head and neck, liver or kidney cancer.

CDR3 nucleotide sequence: TGCGCCAGCAGCCAAGAAGGGCAGCAAGAGACCCAGTACTTC. As protein: CASSQEGQQETQYF. The V gene is TRBV4-1, the J gene TRBJ2-5, with unresolved D. Germline V gene sequence: CDR1 MGHRA, CDR2 YSYEKL. The CDR3 contains 14 residues. V shed 0 bases and J shed 2 bases, with 7 bases lying between them.

The sample holds a few counts of this clone. The chain couples TRBV10-3 to TRBJ2-7; D is undetermined. CDR1 ENHRY and CDR2 SYGVKD come from the germline V gene. V was cut by 4 bases and J by 2 bases, with 15 bases left in between. The CDR3 has 15 residues. This CDR3 is CAISGLPARTYEQYF. The CDR3 DNA reads as TGTGCCATCAGTGGCCTCCCCGCCAGGACCTACGAGCAGTACTTC.

In its sample, this clone was seen once. The rearrangement links TRBV10-1 to TRBJ2-3; D possibly uses TRBD1 or TRBD2 (5 bases each). The CDR3 is made up of 15 amino acids. Germline assignment: CDR1 WNHNN and CDR2 SYGVQD (reference sequence). Trimming left V 3 bases short and J 4 bases short, with 14 bases between. CDR3 region: CASSEGDERPDTQYF. The CDR3 DNA is TGCGCCAGCAGTGAAGGGGACGAACGACCAGATACGCAGTATTTT.

The chain employs TRBV7-6 and TRBJ2-5; TRBD1 matches 9 bases. This CDR3 contains 12 residues. Germline V gene data show CDR1 as SGHVS and CDR2 as FNYEAQ. CDR3 region: CAAGTGQETQYF. The CDR3 DNA reads as TGTGCAGCGGGGACAGGGCAAGAGACCCAGTACTTC.

The rearrangement links TRBV27 to TRBJ2-1; D unclear. The CDR3 is 15 amino acids. Trimming removed 4 bases from V and 1 base from J, with 11 bases in between. Germline-derived CDR1 and CDR2 are MNHEY and SMNVEV (reference sequence). CDR3 region: CASSSRLGSYNEQFF. The CDR3 DNA follows: TGTGCCAGCAGTTCACGGCTGGGTTCCTACAATGAGCAGTTCTTC.

The rearrangement joins TRBV20-1 to TRBJ2-1; D unclear. CDR3 length equals 10 residues. V was shortened by 5 bases and J by 14 bases, with 13 bases between the two germline ends. Germline loops: CDR1 DFQATT, CDR2 SNEGSKA (reference sequence). CDR3: CSAPSLREFF. The CDR3 DNA reads as TGCAGTGCTCCCAGTTTACGCGAGTTCTTC.

This clone was detected a few times. The chain has TRBV7-6 and TRBJ2-1; D may be TRBD2 (7 bases). The V and J ends lost 1 base and 5 bases respectively, with 9 bases between them. The CDR3 length is 14 residues. Germline V gene data show CDR1 as SGHVS and CDR2 as FNYEAQ. This chain's CDR3 is CASSLERDNNEQFF. For the CDR3, the DNA is TGTGCCAGCAGCTTAGAGCGGGACAACAATGAGCAGTTCTTC. The full variable domain, rest sourced from reference TRBV7-6 and TRBJ2-1, is GAGVSQSPRYKVTKRGQDVALRCDPISGHVSLYWYRQALGQGPEFLTYFNYEAQQDKSGLPNDRFSAERPEGSISTLTIQRTEQRDSAMYRCASSLERDNNEQFFGPGTRLTVL.

The rearrangement links TRBV19 to TRBJ1-1; D call uncertain. This CDR3 is built from 14 residues. The germline CDR1 and CDR2 sequences are LNHDA and SQIVND (reference sequence). The ends were cut back, 6 bases at V and 0 bases at J, with 11 bases in the middle. The chain's CDR3 is CASSWGSVNTEAFF. DNA for the CDR3: TGTGCCAGTAGCTGGGGAAGTGTGAACACTGAAGCTTTCTTT.

This chain links TRBV6-6 with TRBJ2-7, with D tentatively TRBD1 (5 bases). From germline, CDR1 is MNHNY and CDR2 SVGAGI (reference sequence). This CDR3 is 12 amino acids long. V lost 5 bases and J 10 bases, leaving 15 bases between the germline ends. The CDR3 is CASSLATGGQYF. As DNA, the CDR3 is TGTGCCAGCAGTCTTGCCACAGGCGGCCAGTACTTC.

Remarks on this clone: This may be a read error, as it is one base from a much larger clone. Other DNA sequences within the sample encode an identical CDR3. The genes are TRBV7-6 and TRBJ1-1; D gene unclear. The CDR3 runs 13 residues. Germline CDR1 reads SGHVS; CDR2 reads FNYEAQ. CDR3 coding DNA: TGTGCCAGCAGCTTAGATGAGAACACTGAAGCCTTCTTT. Translating it yields CASSLDENTEAFF.

About this clone: The sample holds other DNA sequences that translate to the same CDR3. The chain has TRBV27 and TRBJ1-5, with D possibly matching TRBD1 (5 bases). The CDR3 totals 14 residues. V was shortened by 2 bases and J by 1 base, with 6 bases between the two germline ends. Germline V gene data show CDR1 as MNHEY and CDR2 as SMNVEV (reference sequence). The CDR3 here is CASSLRGSNQPQHF. CDR3 coding DNA: TGTGCCAGCAGTTTACGGGGGAGCAATCAGCCCCAGCATTTT.

About this clone itself: An end of the junction does not agree with germline; a read error may underlie this. The chain employs TRBV28 and TRBJ1-2; D remains ambiguous. The CDR3 has 12 amino acids. Per germline, CDR1 MDHEN and CDR2 SYDVKM. The CDR3 region has the DNA TGTGCCAGTCTTGACCCCCGGGAGACGGTATTCTTC. This codes for CASLDPRETVFF.

This CDR3 reads CASSVETLLTSPGELFF. CDR3 bases: TGTGCCAGCAGCGTAGAAACCCTCCTGACTAGCCCCGGGGAGCTGTTTTTT. The chain links TRBV9 to TRBJ2-2, with 7 positions matching TRBD2. The CDR3 loop spans 17 amino acids. V trimming: 0 bases; J trimming: 6 bases; junction bases outside the gene matches: 11. Germline CDR1 reads SGDLS; CDR2 reads YYNGEE.

This clone was detected a few times. V gene TRBV2 combines with J gene TRBJ1-2; the match to TRBD1 covers 7 bases. Germline V gene sequence: CDR1 SNHLY, CDR2 FYNNEI. V lost 2 bases and J lost 4; bases outside the gene matches: 7. The CDR3 runs 15 residues. CDR3 region: CASSEYGTAPYGYTF. CDR3 bases: TGTGCCAGCAGTGAATACGGGACAGCTCCCTATGGCTACACCTTC. Drawing the rest from reference TRBV2 and TRBJ1-2, the complete variable domain is EPEVTQTPSHQVTQMGQEVILRCVPISNHLYFYWYRQILGQKVEFLVSFYNNEISEKSEIFDDQFSVERPDGSNFTLKIRSTKLEDSAMYFCASSEYGTAPYGYTFGSGTRLTVV.

This clone was observed a handful of times. CDR3: CASSLGGTNNEQFF. CDR3 bases: TGCGCCAGCAGCCTCGGAGGTACGAACAATGAGCAGTTCTTC. The genes are TRBV5-1 and TRBJ2-1, with D possibly being TRBD2 (5 bases). CDR3 size: 14 residues. The germline V gene encodes CDR1 SGHRS and CDR2 YFSETQ. V gave up 4 bases and J gave up 5 bases, with 13 bases separating them.

The genes are TRBV9 and TRBJ2-5; 8 positions match TRBD1. Per the germline V gene, CDR1 is SGDLS and CDR2 is YYNGEE. J lost 2 bases, V lost 4 bases, and 4 bases had no gene match. The CDR3 extends over 14 amino acids. CDR3 DNA sequence: TGTGCCAGCAGCACCGGGACAGGACAAGAGACCCAGTACTTC. Translating it yields CASSTGTGQETQYF.

The chain has TRBV6-5 and TRBJ2-7, with 8 positions matching TRBD2. CDR3 length: 14 residues. The germline V gene encodes CDR1 MNHEY and CDR2 SVGAGI. V dropped 5 bases and J dropped 6; count of bases not matched to a gene: 9. CDR3 in amino acids: CASSSTPGTSEQYF. Written as DNA, the CDR3 is TGTGCCAGCAGTAGCACCCCAGGGACTAGCGAGCAGTACTTC.

V and J are TRBV4-3 and TRBJ1-2; perhaps TRBD1 as D (6 bases). Germline-derived CDR1 and CDR2 are LGHNA and YSLEER. This CDR3 has 14 residues. Trimming took off 7 bases at V and 3 bases at J, with 15 bases between the two ends. In DNA, the CDR3 is TGCGCCAGCAACCAGGGGACTGGTGACTATGGCTACACCTTC. Residues: CASNQGTGDYGYTF.

This clone was detected ten times or more. The CDR3 sequence: CASSLFQGSYEQYF. Written as DNA, the CDR3 is TGTGCCAGCAGCTTGTTCCAGGGTTCCTACGAGCAGTACTTC. The chain recombines TRBV7-7 with TRBJ2-7; tentative D call: TRBD1 (5 bases). Trimming pared 3 bases from V and 1 base from J, leaving 10 bases between. The germline V gene encodes CDR1 SSHAT and CDR2 FNYEAQ (reference sequence). The CDR3 is 14 residues long.

V and J are TRBV4-1 and TRBJ1-1; D not resolved. CDR3 length equals 14 residues. Germline V lookup: CDR1 MGHRA, CDR2 YSYEKL. Between the trimmed V and J ends, which lost 4 bases and 0 bases, there was a span of 9 bases. The CDR3 sequence is CASSPIGMNTEAFF. The CDR3 DNA reads as TGCGCCAGCAGCCCTATCGGTATGAACACTGAAGCTTTCTTT.

The chain employs TRBV19 and TRBJ2-7; D remains ambiguous. V lost 1 base, J lost 4 bases, and 11 bases lay in between. Germline-derived CDR1 and CDR2 are LNHDA and SQIVND (reference sequence). This CDR3 has 14 residues. The CDR3 reads CASSIGSDGYEQYF. For the CDR3, the DNA is TGTGCCAGTAGTATAGGGTCCGACGGTTACGAGCAGTACTTC.

For the CDR3, the DNA is TGTGCCAGCAGTGAATGGACAGGGATGTACGAGCAGTACTTC. It yields the protein CASSEWTGMYEQYF. The chain recombines TRBV6-1 with TRBJ2-7, with 8 bases fitting TRBD1. V trimming: 2 bases; J trimming: 4 bases; junction bases outside the gene matches: 4. CDR1 is MNHNS, CDR2 SASEGT, per germline. There are 14 residues in the CDR3.

A few counts support this clone. Written as DNA, the CDR3 is TGTGCCAGCAGTGCAGGGGACACCGGGGAGCTGTTTTTT. Translating gives CASSAGDTGELFF. The chain links TRBV6-4 to TRBJ2-2, with D tentatively TRBD1 (6 bases). Germline loops: CDR1 MRHNA, CDR2 SNTAGT. Trimming stripped 4 bases from V and 3 bases from J, with 6 bases between. There are 13 residues in the CDR3.

The chain combines TRBV7-2 with TRBJ1-2; 7 bases map to TRBD1. V trimming: 4 bases; J trimming: 5 bases; junction bases outside the gene matches: 10. The germline gives CDR1 SGHTA, CDR2 FQGNSA. The CDR3 sequence is 15 residues long. Here the CDR3 DNA reads TGTGCCAGCAGCTCGGCTATAACAGGGGCGTATGGCTACACCTTC. This gives the protein CASSSAITGAYGYTF.

The V and J genes are TRBV5-4 and TRBJ2-7; a possible D gene is TRBD2 (6 bases). The CDR3 has 11 residues. Per germline, CDR1 SGHNT and CDR2 YYREEE (reference sequence). Deletions cut 4 bases from V and 6 bases from J, with 8 bases between. The DNA of the CDR3 is TGTGCCAGCAGCCCCGGGGGCGAGCAGTACTTC. This codes for CASSPGGEQYF. Complete variable domain (other parts from reference TRBV5-4 and TRBJ2-7): ETGVTQSPTHLIKTRGQQVTLRCSSQSGHNTVSWYQQALGQGPQFIFQYYREEENGRGNFPPRFSGLQFPNYSSELNVNALELDDSALYLCASSPGGEQYFGPGTRLTVT.

This chain connects TRBV30 to TRBJ2-1; 11 bases line up with TRBD2. Germline V CDR1 and CDR2: GTSNPN, SVGIG (reference sequence). The trim removed 3 bases at V and 11 bases at J, leaving 6 bases unmatched. CDR3 length: 13 residues. CDR3: CAWRASGGNKQFF. CDR3 bases: TGTGCCTGGAGGGCTAGCGGGGGGAATAAGCAGTTCTTC.

The chain joins TRBV15 to TRBJ2-7; tentative D call: TRBD1 (8 bases). The CDR3 spans 15 residues. The ends were cut back, 0 bases at V and 4 bases at J, with 13 bases in the middle. The germline gives CDR1 LNHNV, CDR2 YYDKDF (reference sequence). The CDR3 sequence is CATSRDQQGGYEQYF. The DNA for the CDR3 is TGTGCCACCAGCAGAGACCAACAGGGGGGGTACGAGCAGTACTTC. Together with reference TRBV15 and TRBJ2-7, the CDR3 gives the full variable domain: DAMVIQNPRYQVTQFGKPVTLSCSQTLNHNVMYWYQQKSSQAPKLLFHYYDKDFNNEADTPDNFQSRRPNTSFCFLDIRSPGLGDTAMYLCATSRDQQGGYEQYFGPGTRLTVT.